The 7 T cell receptor beta chains presented below share a single source sample, sequenced in a study of immune evolution from preneoplasia to lung adenocarcinoma. The repertoire was sequenced with immunoSEQ multiplex PCR; TCRdb's copy has only in-frame clones and lacks some. The sample includes more than 3,500 clones, 86% of them seen just once. Material for sequencing was FFPE minimally invasive lung adenocarcinoma tissue. The receptors were gathered from a donor older than 65 with lung adenocarcinoma.

The chain has TRBV7-9 and TRBJ2-1, with TRBD1 matching 7 bases. CDR3 size: 13 residues. Trimming at V came to 6 bases and at J to 8 bases, leaving 7 bases not matched to a gene. The germline CDR1 and CDR2 sequences are SEHNR and FQNEAQ (reference sequence). CDR3 DNA sequence: TGTGCCAGCAGTCCACAGGGGTTCGATGAGCAGTTCTTC. Its protein is CASSPQGFDEQFF. The full variable domain, in which reference TRBV7-9 and TRBJ2-1 provide the parts outside the CDR3, is DTGVSQNPRHKITKRGQNVTFRCDPISEHNRLYWYRQTLGQGPEFLTYFQNEAQLEKSRLLSDRFSAERPKGSFSTLEIQRTEQGDSAMYLCASSPQGFDEQFFGPGTRLTVL.

This chain links TRBV10-3 with TRBJ1-1; D uncertain. V shed 6 bases and J shed 5 bases, with 16 bases lying between them. Per germline, CDR1 ENHRY and CDR2 SYGVKD. This CDR3 spans 14 amino acids. In nucleotides, the CDR3 is TGTGCCATCAGCCCCACCAACACAATGACTGAAGCTTTCTTT. Translation: CAISPTNTMTEAFF.

V gene TRBV7-2 combines with J gene TRBJ2-5, with a tentative D call TRBD1 (6 bases). The CDR3 consists of 15 residues. V shed 2 bases and J shed 5 bases, with 15 bases lying between them. Germline CDR1 is SGHTA and CDR2 is FQGNSA. CDR3 amino acids: CASSLFGGAGETQYF. The CDR3 region has the DNA TGTGCCAGCAGCTTATTTGGGGGCGCCGGGGAGACCCAGTACTTC.

CDR3 protein: CASGLVNSGTDYGYTF. The CDR3 region has the DNA TGTGCTAGTGGTTTGGTAAATTCAGGGACGGACTATGGCTACACCTTC. V and J are TRBV12-5 and TRBJ1-2; a possible D gene is TRBD1 (5 bases). CDR3 length: 16 amino acids. The germline gives CDR1 LGHNT, CDR2 FRNRAP. Trimming removed 0 bases from V and 3 bases from J, with 14 bases in between.

This clone was seen just once. The chain couples TRBV7-2 to TRBJ2-2; D is unresolved. Trimming pared 5 bases from V and 3 bases from J, leaving 4 bases between. The CDR3 has 12 residues. CDR1 is SGHTA, CDR2 FQGNSA, per germline. CDR3 DNA sequence: TGTGCCAGCAGCACTTACACCGGGGAGCTGTTTTTT. As protein: CASSTYTGELFF.

The rearrangement joins TRBV11-3 to TRBJ2-1; D is unclear. V was pared by 0 bases and J by 16 bases, with 16 bases between. Germline CDR1 is SGHNT and CDR2 is YENEEA. The CDR3 has 13 residues. CDR3 region: CASSLDPGPRQFF. The CDR3 coding sequence is TGTGCCAGCAGCTTAGATCCGGGCCCCAGACAATTCTTC.

The count of this clone is one. The CDR3 region has the DNA TGCGCCAGCAGCCAAGAAGGCATCGACGCGAGCTCCTACAATGAGCAGTTCTTC. Its protein product is CASSQEGIDASSYNEQFF. This chain connects TRBV4-3 to TRBJ2-1; D remains unclear. Trimming stripped 0 bases from V and 0 bases from J, with 15 bases between. This CDR3 region has 18 residues. Germline-derived CDR1 and CDR2 are LGHNA and YSLEER.